This TCR beta chain is drawn from a study of T cells after yellow fever vaccination. TCR cDNA was made by 5'RACE template switching, adding a universal primer site and UMIs. TCRdb ran MiXCR on the 5' RACE reads and lists one entry per CDR3 protein. Of about 360,000 distinct CDR3 sequences in the sample, more than 5.5% are singletons; the top ten hold over 14%. This CDR3 is built from 15 residues. Germline V gene lookup returns CDR1 SGHRS and CDR2 YFSETQ. The trim removed 4 bases at V and 6 bases at J, leaving 9 bases unmatched. This clonotype was observed a handful of times. As yet, its antigen is unknown. Study results and caveats: Most primary-vaccination clones reappeared after the booster (approximately 96% CD4, approximately 88% CD8).

The chain couples TRBV5-1 to TRBJ2-3; 9 bases map to TRBD1. Source: PBMCs, taken 5 days after the yellow fever booster vaccination. The clonotype originates from a man under 40 who received the YFV17D yellow fever vaccine. CDR3 residues: CASSLRTGDYDTQYF. CDR3 nucleotide sequence: TGCGCCAGCAGCCTTAGGACAGGGGATTACGATACGCAGTATTTT. Full variable domain (missing parts from reference TRBV5-1 and TRBJ2-3): KAGVTQTPRYLIKTRGQQVTLSCSPISGHRSVSWYQQTPGQGLQFLFEYFSETQRNKGNFPGRFSGRQFSNSRSEMNVSTLELGDSALYLCASSLRTGDYDTQYFGPGTRLTVL.